The 14 T cell receptor beta chains presented below share a single source sample, sequenced in a study of T cell repertoires in cytomegalovirus infection. TCRdb reanalysed the reads using MiXCR and keeps one entry per CDR3 protein. The sample consists of about 830,000 distinct CDR3 sequences, over 25% of them appearing once. Antigens for these TCRs are unknown. The specimen comprised cultured CD8+ T cells from PBMCs, sampled from culture after CMV antigen stimulation. The receptor source for this set is a human donor in good health (CMV status not recorded). Some clones in this sample may be carry-over from other donors' samples.

The chain carries TRBV19 and TRBJ2-2, with a tentative D call TRBD1 (6 bases). CDR1 and CDR2 (germline): LNHDA, SQIVND (reference sequence). V lost 5 bases to trimming and J lost 0 bases, with 13 bases between them. The CDR3 is 16 amino acids. In DNA, the CDR3 is TGTGCCAGTAGTTTTAACAGGGCTACGAACACCGGGGAGCTGTTTTTT. It translates to CASSFNRATNTGELFF.

This clonotype has more than one count but fewer than ten. This rearrangement joins TRBV6-5 to TRBJ1-5; 12 bases line up with TRBD1. Germline V CDR1 and CDR2: MNHEY, SVGAGI. J was trimmed by 5 bases and V by 4 bases; bases with no gene match: 3. This CDR3 has 15 amino acids. CDR3 DNA: TGTGCCAGCAGTTCCGGGACAGGGGGCGATCAGCCCCAGCATTTT. Its translation: CASSSGTGGDQPQHF.

This clonotype showed up just a few times. CDR3 sequence: CASSPLFASSYNEQFF. The CDR3 DNA is TGCGCCAGCAGCCCCCTTTTTGCTAGCTCCTACAATGAGCAGTTCTTC. The J gene is TRBJ2-1, the V gene TRBV5-1; D is ambiguous. Trimming left V 4 bases short and J 0 bases short, with 14 bases between. CDR1 is SGHRS and CDR2 is YFSETQ in the germline V gene. CDR3 length equals 16 residues.

In its sample, this clonotype was seen many times. With a much larger clone just one base away, this may be a read error. The chain's CDR3 is CASSLEDTEAFF. The CDR3 DNA follows: TGTGCCAGCAGCTTAGAGGACACTGAAGCTTTCTTT. The chain recombines TRBV7-9 with TRBJ1-1; no firm D call. The CDR3 is 12 residues long. Per the germline V gene, CDR1 is SEHNR and CDR2 is FQNEAQ (reference sequence). Deletions cut 1 base from V and 3 bases from J, with 3 bases between.

CDR3 DNA sequence: TGTGCCAGCAGTTTAGGGCGTATGTCCCAGCATTTT. It yields the protein CASSLGRMSQHF. This chain uses TRBV12-3 or TRBV12-4 with TRBJ1-5; D is unclear. The CDR3 runs to 12 residues. Trimming stripped 1 base from V and 11 bases from J, with 9 bases between.

The rearrangement joins TRBV19 to TRBJ2-1, with no clear D. Trimming removed 7 bases from V and 4 bases from J, with 11 bases in between. Germline assignment: CDR1 LNHDA and CDR2 SQIVND (reference sequence). The CDR3 sequence is 13 residues long. The CDR3 is CASTPTLYNEQFF. The CDR3, as DNA: TGTGCCAGTACCCCGACCCTATACAATGAGCAGTTCTTC. The whole variable domain, remainder taken from reference TRBV19 and TRBJ2-1, is DGGITQSPKYLFRKEGQNVTLSCEQNLNHDAMYWYRQDPGQGLRLIYYSQIVNDFQKGDIAEGYSVSREKKESFPLTVTSAQKNPTAFYLCASTPTLYNEQFFGPGTRLTVL.

The chain is built from TRBV24-1 and TRBJ2-5, with 9 bases lining up with TRBD1. The ends lost 4 bases at V and 5 bases at J; junction bases unmatched: 7. The CDR3 consists of 15 residues. Germline-derived CDR1 and CDR2 are KGHDR and SFDVKD. The CDR3 region has the DNA TGTGCCACCAGTGACCCCGGGACAGGGCTGGAGACCCAGTACTTC. Translation: CATSDPGTGLETQYF.

Details on this clonotype: Given a much more abundant clone one base away, this may be a read error. The rearrangement links TRBV7-9 to TRBJ2-7; 7 positions match TRBD1. The CDR3 is 15 amino acids. Germline V gives CDR1 SEHNR, CDR2 FQNEAQ (reference sequence). With V trimmed by 5 bases and J by 0 bases, 7 bases remained unmatched. The CDR3 here is CASSESEGASYEQYF. CDR3 in DNA: TGTGCCAGCAGCGAGAGCGAGGGGGCCTCCTACGAGCAGTACTTC.

The rearrangement uses TRBV12-3 or TRBV12-4 and TRBJ1-5, with TRBD1 matching 9 bases. This CDR3 contains 18 residues. Trimming cost V 3 bases and J 4 bases; bases outside gene matches: 13. The CDR3 reads CASSFIVVGTGQNQPQHF. For the CDR3, the DNA is TGTGCCAGCAGTTTCATAGTGGTGGGGACAGGGCAAAATCAGCCCCAGCATTTT.

This clonotype turned up a few times. The V call is TRBV3-1, the J call TRBJ2-5; D is perhaps TRBD2 (6 bases). The V end lost 4 bases, the J end lost 5 bases, and 20 bases lay between the germline ends. The germline CDR1 and CDR2 sequences are LGHDT and YNNKEL (reference sequence). This CDR3 spans 16 amino acids. For the CDR3, the DNA is TGTGCCAGCAGCCGCCGGGACTCCCAGTGGTGGGAGACCCAGTACTTC. Encoded protein: CASSRRDSQWWETQYF.

As for this clonotype: It may be a read error: a sequence one base away is much more abundant. This chain links TRBV6-1 with TRBJ1-2; D gene unclear. CDR1 is MNHNS and CDR2 is SASEGT in the germline V gene. CDR3 length: 15 residues. Deletions cut 1 base from V and 4 bases from J, with 13 bases between. CDR3 residues: CASSEGWSQGYGYTF. The DNA of the CDR3 is TGTGCCAGCAGTGAAGGATGGAGTCAAGGCTATGGCTACACCTTC.

This clonotype has ten or more counts. The chain links TRBV11-2 to TRBJ2-4, with D uncertain. Deletions cut 5 bases from V and 2 bases from J, with 25 bases between. The germline gives CDR1 SGHAT, CDR2 FQNNGV. CDR3 length equals 19 residues. For the CDR3, the DNA is TGTGCCAGCAGCACGTTATCGTACCGGGCCCTCGAAACCAAAAACATTCAGTACTTC. This encodes CASSTLSYRALETKNIQYF.

This clonotype has just one count. V is TRBV27 and J is TRBJ2-1; perhaps TRBD2 as D (5 bases). This CDR3 has 13 amino acids. Trimming pared 7 bases from V and 7 bases from J, leaving 14 bases between. The germline V gene has CDR1 MNHEY and CDR2 SMNVEV (reference sequence). Here the CDR3 reads CASNFNTGNEQFF. CDR3 bases: TGTGCCAGCAATTTTAACACGGGAAATGAGCAGTTCTTC.

The chain uses TRBV2 and TRBJ1-2, with unresolved D. This CDR3 comprises 13 residues. V lost 3 bases, J lost 3 bases, and 8 bases lay in between. Per germline, CDR1 SNHLY and CDR2 FYNNEI. The CDR3 loop is CASSDRFDYGYTF. CDR3 sequence (DNA): TGTGCCAGCAGTGATAGGTTCGACTATGGCTACACCTTC.